This T cell receptor (beta chain) was retrieved from a study of cytomegalovirus exposure and HLA in healthy donors. The study's findings and limits: Cytomegalovirus status was reportedly diagnosed by the classifier with high sensitivity and specificity. Data from an earlier analysis indicated that most TCR beta V segments were productive either about 87% or about 30% of the time. Researchers had no immune exposure information except CMV serostatus available.

Both 60 Vbeta primers and 13 Jbeta primers went into the PCR. This table comes from immunoSEQ multiplex PCR, and its TCRdb copy is limited to in-frame clones, with some not included. The table includes 140,000 or so clones, over 75% detected once. Worth noting for this clone: What it recognizes is unknown.

This CDR3 has 16 amino acids. Looked up from germline, CDR1 is SQVTM and CDR2 is ANQGSEA. Trimming took off 1 base at V and 0 bases at J, with 13 bases between the two ends. The rearrangement joins TRBV29-1 to TRBJ2-1; maybe TRBD2 (6 bases). The clonotype was recovered from a woman aged 25 to 45 in good health and CMV-seronegative. The sequenced sample consisted of PBMCs. CDR3 loop: CSVEGGALISYNEQFF. The CDR3 DNA sequence: TGCAGCGTTGAAGGCGGGGCCCTTATCTCCTACAATGAGCAGTTCTTC.